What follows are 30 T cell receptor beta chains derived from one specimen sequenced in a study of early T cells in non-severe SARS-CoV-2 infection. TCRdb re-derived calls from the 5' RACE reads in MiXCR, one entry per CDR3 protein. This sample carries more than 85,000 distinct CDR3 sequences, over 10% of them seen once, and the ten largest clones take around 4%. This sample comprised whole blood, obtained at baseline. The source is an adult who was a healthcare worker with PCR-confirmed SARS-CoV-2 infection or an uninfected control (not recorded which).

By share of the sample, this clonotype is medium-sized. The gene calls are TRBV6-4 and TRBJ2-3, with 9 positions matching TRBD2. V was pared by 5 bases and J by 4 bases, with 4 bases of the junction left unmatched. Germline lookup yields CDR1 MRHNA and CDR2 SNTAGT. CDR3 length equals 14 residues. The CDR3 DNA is TGTGCCAGCAGTCCCGCGGGGGGGCCAGATACGCAGTATTTT. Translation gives CASSPAGGPDTQYF.

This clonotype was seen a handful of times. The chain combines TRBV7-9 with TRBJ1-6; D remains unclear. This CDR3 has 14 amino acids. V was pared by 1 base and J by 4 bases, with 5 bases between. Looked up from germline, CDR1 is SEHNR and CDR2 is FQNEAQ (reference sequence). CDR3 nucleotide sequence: TGTGCCAGCAGCTTAGAACAGTATAATTCACCCCTCCACTTT. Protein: CASSLEQYNSPLHF.

The CDR3 loop is CASSEGLTSSYEQYF. The CDR3 DNA reads as TGTGCCAGCAGCGAGGGACTGACGAGCTCCTACGAGCAGTACTTC. J is TRBJ2-7 and V is TRBV9; maybe TRBD2 (6 bases). CDR3 length: 15 amino acids. Deletions cut 3 bases from V and 0 bases from J, with 13 bases between. Germline CDR1 SGDLS, CDR2 YYNGEE.

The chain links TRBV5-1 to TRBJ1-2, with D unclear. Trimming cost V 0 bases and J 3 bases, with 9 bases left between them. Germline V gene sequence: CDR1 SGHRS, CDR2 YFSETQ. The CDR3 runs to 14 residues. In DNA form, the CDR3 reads TGCGCCAGCAGCTTGGTAACCGGGGACTATGGCTACACCTTC. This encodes CASSLVTGDYGYTF.

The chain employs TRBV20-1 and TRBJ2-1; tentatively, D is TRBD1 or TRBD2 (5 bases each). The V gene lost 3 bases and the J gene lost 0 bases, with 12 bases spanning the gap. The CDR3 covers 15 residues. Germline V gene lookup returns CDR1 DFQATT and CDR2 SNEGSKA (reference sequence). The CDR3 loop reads CSASPGGSSYNEQFF. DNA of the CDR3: TGCAGTGCTAGTCCTGGGGGAAGCTCCTACAATGAGCAGTTCTTC.

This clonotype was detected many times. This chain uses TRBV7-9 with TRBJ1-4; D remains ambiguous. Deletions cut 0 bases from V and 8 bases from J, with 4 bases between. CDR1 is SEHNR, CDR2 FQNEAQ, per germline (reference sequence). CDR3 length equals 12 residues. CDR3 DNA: TGTGCCAGCAGCTTAGCCGTCGAAAAACTGTTTTTT. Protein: CASSLAVEKLFF.

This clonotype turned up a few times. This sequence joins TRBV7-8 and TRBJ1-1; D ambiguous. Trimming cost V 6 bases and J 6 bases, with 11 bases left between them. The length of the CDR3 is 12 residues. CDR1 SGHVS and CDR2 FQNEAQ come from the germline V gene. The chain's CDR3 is CASSIYGAEAFF. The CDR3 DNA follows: TGTGCCAGCAGTATTTATGGCGCTGAAGCTTTCTTT.

The CDR3 bases are TGCAGCGTTGTGGGGTTGGGGGTGAACACTGAAGCTTTCTTT. It encodes CSVVGLGVNTEAFF. V is TRBV29-1 and J is TRBJ1-1; D is possibly TRBD1 (5 bases). Germline values: CDR1 SQVTM, CDR2 ANQGSEA. Trimming took off 4 bases at V and 0 bases at J, with 12 bases between the two ends. CDR3 length: 14 residues.

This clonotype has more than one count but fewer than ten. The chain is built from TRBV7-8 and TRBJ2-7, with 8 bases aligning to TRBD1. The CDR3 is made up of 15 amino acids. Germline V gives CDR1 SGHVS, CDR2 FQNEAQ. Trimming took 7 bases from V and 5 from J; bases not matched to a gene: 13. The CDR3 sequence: CASIDLTGECNEQYF. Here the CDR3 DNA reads TGTGCCAGCATCGACCTGACAGGGGAATGCAACGAGCAGTACTTC.

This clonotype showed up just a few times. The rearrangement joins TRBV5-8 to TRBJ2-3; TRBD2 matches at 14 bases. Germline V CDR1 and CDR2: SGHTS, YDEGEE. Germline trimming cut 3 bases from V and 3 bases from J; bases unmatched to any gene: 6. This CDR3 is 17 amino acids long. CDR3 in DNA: TGTGCCAGCAGCTCAGCGGGACTAGCGGGAGTTACAGATACGCAGTATTTT. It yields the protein CASSSAGLAGVTDTQYF.

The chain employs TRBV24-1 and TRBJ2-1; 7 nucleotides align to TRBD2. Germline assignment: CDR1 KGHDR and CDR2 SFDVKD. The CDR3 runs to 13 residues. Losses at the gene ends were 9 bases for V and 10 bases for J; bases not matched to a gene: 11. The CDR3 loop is CATAGYTSAEQFF. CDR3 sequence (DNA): TGTGCCACCGCCGGGTACACTAGCGCCGAGCAGTTCTTC.

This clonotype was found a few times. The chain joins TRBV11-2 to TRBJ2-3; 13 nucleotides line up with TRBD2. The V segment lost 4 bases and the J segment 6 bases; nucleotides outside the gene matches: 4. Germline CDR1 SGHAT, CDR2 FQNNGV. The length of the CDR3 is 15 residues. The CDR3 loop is CASSWTSGSADTQYF. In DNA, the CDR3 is TGTGCCAGCAGCTGGACTAGCGGGAGTGCGGATACGCAGTATTTT.

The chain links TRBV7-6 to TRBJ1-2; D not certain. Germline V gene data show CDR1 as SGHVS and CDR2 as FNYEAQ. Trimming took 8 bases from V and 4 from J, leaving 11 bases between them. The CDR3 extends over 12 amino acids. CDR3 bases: TGTGCCAGCGGAGGAGGACTCTATGGCTACACCTTC. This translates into CASGGGLYGYTF.

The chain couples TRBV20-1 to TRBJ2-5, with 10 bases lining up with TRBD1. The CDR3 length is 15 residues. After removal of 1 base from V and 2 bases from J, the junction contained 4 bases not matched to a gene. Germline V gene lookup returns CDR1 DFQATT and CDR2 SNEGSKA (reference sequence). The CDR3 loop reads CSARVGTGEQETQYF. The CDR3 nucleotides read TGCAGTGCTAGAGTAGGGACAGGGGAACAAGAGACCCAGTACTTC.

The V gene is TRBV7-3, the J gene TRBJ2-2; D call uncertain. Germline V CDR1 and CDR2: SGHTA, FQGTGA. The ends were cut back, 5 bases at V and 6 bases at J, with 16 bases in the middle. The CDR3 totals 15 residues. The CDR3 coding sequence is TGTGCCAGCAGCGCAGGAGCGAGTGGGGCCGGGGAGCTGTTTTTT. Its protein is CASSAGASGAGELFF.

As DNA, the CDR3 is TGTGCCAGCAGTGAATTAGAGGGGGTGGGAGAAAAACTGTTTTTT. It encodes CASSELEGVGEKLFF. The chain carries TRBV25-1 and TRBJ1-4; D may be TRBD1 (6 bases). Trimming took 1 base from V and 8 from J, leaving 14 bases between them. Per germline, CDR1 MGHDK and CDR2 SYGVNS. The CDR3 sequence is 15 residues long.

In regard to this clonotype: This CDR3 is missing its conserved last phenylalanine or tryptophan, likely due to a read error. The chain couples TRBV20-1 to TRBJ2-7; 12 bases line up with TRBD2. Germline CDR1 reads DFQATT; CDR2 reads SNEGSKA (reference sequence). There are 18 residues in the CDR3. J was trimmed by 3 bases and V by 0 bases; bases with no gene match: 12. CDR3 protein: CSARDIRETSGRRYEQYL. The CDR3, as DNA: TGCAGTGCTAGAGATATCCGGGAGACTAGCGGGAGACGCTACGAGCAGTACTTA.

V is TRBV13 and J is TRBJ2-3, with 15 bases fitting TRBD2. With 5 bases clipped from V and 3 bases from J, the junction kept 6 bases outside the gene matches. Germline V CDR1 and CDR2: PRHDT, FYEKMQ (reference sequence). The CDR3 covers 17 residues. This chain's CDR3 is CASSITGLAGGTDTQYF. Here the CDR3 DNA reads TGTGCCAGCAGCATCACGGGACTAGCGGGGGGAACAGATACGCAGTATTTT.

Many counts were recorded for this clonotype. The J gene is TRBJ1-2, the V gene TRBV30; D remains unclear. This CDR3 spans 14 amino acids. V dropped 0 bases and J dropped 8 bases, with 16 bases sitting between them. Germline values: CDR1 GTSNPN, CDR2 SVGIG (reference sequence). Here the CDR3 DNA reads TGTGCCTGGAGTGTACCGGGGATCGCTCGGGGCTACACCTTC. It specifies CAWSVPGIARGYTF.

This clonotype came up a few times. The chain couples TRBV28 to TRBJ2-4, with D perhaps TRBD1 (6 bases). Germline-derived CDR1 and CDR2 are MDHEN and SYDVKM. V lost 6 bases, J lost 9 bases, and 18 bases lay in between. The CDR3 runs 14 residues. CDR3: CASSRWTVRAIQYF. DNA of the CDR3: TGTGCCAGCAGCCGGTGGACAGTTCGCGCCATTCAGTACTTC.

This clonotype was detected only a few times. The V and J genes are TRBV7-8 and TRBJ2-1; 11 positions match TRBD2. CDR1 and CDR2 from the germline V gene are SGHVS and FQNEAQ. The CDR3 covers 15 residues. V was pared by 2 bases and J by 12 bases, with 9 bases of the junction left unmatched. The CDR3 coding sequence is TGTGCCAGCAGCTTAACTAGCGGGGGCCGAGGGTGGCAGTTCTTC. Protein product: CASSLTSGGRGWQFF. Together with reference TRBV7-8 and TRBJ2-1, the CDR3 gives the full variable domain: GAGVSQSPRYKVAKRGQDVALRCDPISGHVSLFWYQQALGQGPEFLTYFQNEAQLDKSGLPSDRFFAERPEGSVSTLKIQRTQQEDSAVYLCASSLTSGGRGWQFFGPGTRLTVL.

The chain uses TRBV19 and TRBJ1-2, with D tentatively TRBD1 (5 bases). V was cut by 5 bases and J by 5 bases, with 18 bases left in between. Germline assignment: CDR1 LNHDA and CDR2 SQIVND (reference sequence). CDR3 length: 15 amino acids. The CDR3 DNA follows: TGTGCCAGTAGTGCCCGGACAAGTAGATCGTATGGCTACACCTTC. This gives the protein CASSARTSRSYGYTF.

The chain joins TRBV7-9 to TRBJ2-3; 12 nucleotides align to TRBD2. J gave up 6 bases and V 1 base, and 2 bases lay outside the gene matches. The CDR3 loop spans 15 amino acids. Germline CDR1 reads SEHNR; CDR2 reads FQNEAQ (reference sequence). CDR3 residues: CASSLGTSGIDTQYF. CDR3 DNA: TGTGCCAGCAGCTTAGGGACTAGCGGGATTGATACGCAGTATTTT.

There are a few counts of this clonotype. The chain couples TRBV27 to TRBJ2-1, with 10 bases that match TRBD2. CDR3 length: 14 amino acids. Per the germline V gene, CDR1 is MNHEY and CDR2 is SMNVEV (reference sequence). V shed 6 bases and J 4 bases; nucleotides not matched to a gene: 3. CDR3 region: CASSPLAGYNEQFF. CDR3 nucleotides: TGTGCCAGCAGCCCACTAGCGGGGTACAATGAGCAGTTCTTC.

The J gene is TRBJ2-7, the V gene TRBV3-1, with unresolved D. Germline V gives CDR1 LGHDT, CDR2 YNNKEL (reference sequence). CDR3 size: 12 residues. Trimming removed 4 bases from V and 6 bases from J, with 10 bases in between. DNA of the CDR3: TGTGCCAGCAGCCGAGGACGGGTCGAGCAGTACTTC. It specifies CASSRGRVEQYF.

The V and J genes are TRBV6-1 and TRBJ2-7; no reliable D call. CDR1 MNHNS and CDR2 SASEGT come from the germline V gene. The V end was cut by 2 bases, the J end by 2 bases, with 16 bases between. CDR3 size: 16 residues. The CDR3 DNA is TGTGCCAGCAGTGAAAATACTTATGAAGCGCCCTACGAGCAGTACTTC. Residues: CASSENTYEAPYEQYF.

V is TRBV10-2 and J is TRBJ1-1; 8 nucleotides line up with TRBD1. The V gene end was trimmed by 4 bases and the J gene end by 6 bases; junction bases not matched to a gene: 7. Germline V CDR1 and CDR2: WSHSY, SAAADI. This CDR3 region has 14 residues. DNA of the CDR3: TGCGCCAGCAGTGCTAACAGGGGGACAGCTGAAGCTTTCTTT. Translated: CASSANRGTAEAFF.

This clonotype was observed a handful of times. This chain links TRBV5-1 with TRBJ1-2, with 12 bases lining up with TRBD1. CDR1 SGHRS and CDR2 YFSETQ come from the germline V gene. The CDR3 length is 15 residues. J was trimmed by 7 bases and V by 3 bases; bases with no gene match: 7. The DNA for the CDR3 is TGCGCCAGCAGCTCCCCGGGACAGGGGGCTGGTGGCTACACCTTC. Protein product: CASSSPGQGAGGYTF.

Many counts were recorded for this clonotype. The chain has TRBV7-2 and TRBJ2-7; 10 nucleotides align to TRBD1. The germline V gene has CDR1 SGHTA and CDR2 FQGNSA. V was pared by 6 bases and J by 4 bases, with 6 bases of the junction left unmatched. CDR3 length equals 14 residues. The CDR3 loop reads CASSYWTGGYEQYF. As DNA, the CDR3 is TGTGCCAGCAGTTATTGGACAGGGGGGTACGAGCAGTACTTC.

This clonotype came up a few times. Here the CDR3 reads CASSPDRGYEQYF. CDR3 nucleotide sequence: TGTGCCAGCAGCCCGGACAGGGGCTACGAGCAGTACTTC. The J gene is TRBJ2-7, the V gene TRBV7-9, with 9 bases fitting TRBD1. CDR1 is SEHNR, CDR2 FQNEAQ, per germline (reference sequence). Trimming at V came to 5 bases and at J to 3 bases, leaving 2 bases not matched to a gene. The CDR3 spans 13 residues.